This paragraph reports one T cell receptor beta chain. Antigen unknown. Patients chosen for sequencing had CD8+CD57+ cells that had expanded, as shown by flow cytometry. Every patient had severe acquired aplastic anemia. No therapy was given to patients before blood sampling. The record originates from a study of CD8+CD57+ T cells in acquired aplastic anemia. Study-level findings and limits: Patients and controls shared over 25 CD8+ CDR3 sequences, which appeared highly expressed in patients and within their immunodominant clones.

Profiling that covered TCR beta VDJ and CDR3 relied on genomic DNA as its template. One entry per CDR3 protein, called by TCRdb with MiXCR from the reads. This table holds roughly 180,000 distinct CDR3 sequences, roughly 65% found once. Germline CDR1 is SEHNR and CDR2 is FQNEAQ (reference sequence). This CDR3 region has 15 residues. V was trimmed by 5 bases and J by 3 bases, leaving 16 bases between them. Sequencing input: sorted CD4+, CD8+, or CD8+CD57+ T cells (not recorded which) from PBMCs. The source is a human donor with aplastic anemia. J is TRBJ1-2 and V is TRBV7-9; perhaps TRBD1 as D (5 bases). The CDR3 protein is CASSPSGTGDYGYTF. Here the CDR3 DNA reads TGTGCCAGCAGCCCCTCGGGGACGGGGGACTATGGCTACACCTTC.